This T cell receptor beta chain was found in a study of T-cell reconstitution after alpha-beta-depleted transplantation in children. Unique molecular identifiers were incorporated during preparation of the TCRbeta library. TCRdb recomputed calls from the PCR reads with MiXCR, one row per CDR3 protein. Of 640,000 or so distinct CDR3 sequences detected, around 16% appear once; the ten largest clones hold 1.1%. The CDR3 length is 13 residues. Germline CDR1 reads SGHTA; CDR2 reads FQGNSA. The ends were cut back, 5 bases at V and 4 bases at J, with 9 bases in the middle. Turning to this clonotype: This may be a read error: a much more frequent sequence differs by one nucleotide.

The sequencing used PBMCs from the stem cell graft donor, collected from the stem cell graft. V gene TRBV7-2 combines with J gene TRBJ2-1, with unresolved D. The clonotype was recovered from a human donor who donated a stem cell graft to a child with acute myeloid leukemia. In DNA form, the CDR3 reads TGTGCCAGCAGCCATAGCTTTTACAATGAGCAGTTCTTC. Protein: CASSHSFYNEQFF.